This is a list of T cell receptor beta chains from one sample in a study of blood T cell repertoires in COVID-19. The table came from immunoSEQ multiplex PCR; TCRdb's copy has only in-frame clones and leaves some out. The sample carries over 250,000 clones, about 87% recorded once. The sample taken for sequencing was peripheral blood. Every receptor here comes from a woman between 45 and 65 years old with acute or convalescent COVID-19. Each CDR3 is given with its conserved first and last residue. Fields, in order: CDR3 protein, CDR3 DNA, D gene, clone size, V gene, J gene, CDR3 length. A D gene is named only where the DNA matches it firmly. Part of the rows lack a size; the others show once, few, many or a class for expanded clones.

CDR3aa: CASSSAGGITYEQYF; CDR3nt: TGTGCCAGCAGTTCAGCGGGGGGCATCACCTACGAGCAGTACTTC; d_gene: TRBD2; abundance: few; v_gene: TRBV7-9; j_gene: TRBJ2-7; len: 15
CDR3aa: CATPARGNAEAFF; CDR3nt: TGTGCCACCCCAGCACGGGGGAACGCTGAAGCTTTCTTT; d_gene: -; abundance: -; v_gene: TRBV2; j_gene: TRBJ1-1; len: 13
CDR3aa: CASSPPTGTEAFF; CDR3nt: TGTGCCAGCAGTCCCCCGACAGGGACTGAAGCTTTCTTT; d_gene: TRBD1; abundance: -; v_gene: TRBV12-3/TRBV12-4; j_gene: TRBJ1-1; len: 13
CDR3aa: CASSLEGGNQPQHF; CDR3nt: TGTGCCAGCAGCTTAGAAGGGGGAAATCAGCCCCAGCATTTT; d_gene: -; abundance: once; v_gene: TRBV7-2; j_gene: TRBJ1-5; len: 14
CDR3aa: CASNPRQGARETQYF; CDR3nt: TGTGCCAGCAACCCGAGACAGGGGGCTAGGGAGACCCAGTACTTC; d_gene: TRBD1; abundance: -; v_gene: TRBV7-8; j_gene: TRBJ2-5; len: 15
CDR3aa: CASSFSLYYGYTF; CDR3nt: TGTGCCAGCAGTTTCTCCCTTTACTATGGCTACACCTTC; d_gene: -; abundance: once; v_gene: TRBV27; j_gene: TRBJ1-2; len: 13
CDR3aa: CASTRDKTGELFF; CDR3nt: TGCGCCAGCACCCGGGACAAAACCGGGGAGCTGTTTTTT; d_gene: -; abundance: -; v_gene: TRBV5-1; j_gene: TRBJ2-2; len: 13
CDR3aa: CASSSRGASTEAFF; CDR3nt: TGCGCCAGCAGCTCCCGGGGGGCGTCCACTGAAGCTTTCTTT; d_gene: -; abundance: -; v_gene: TRBV4-1; j_gene: TRBJ1-1; len: 14
CDR3aa: CASSIDPGRGPTEAFF; CDR3nt: TGTGCCAGTAGTATAGATCCGGGCAGGGGGCCCACTGAAGCTTTCTTT; d_gene: TRBD1; abundance: once; v_gene: TRBV19; j_gene: TRBJ1-1; len: 16
CDR3aa: CASSPWTGEGYGYTF; CDR3nt: TGTGCCAGCAGCCCCTGGACAGGGGAAGGGTATGGCTACACCTTC; d_gene: TRBD1; abundance: -; v_gene: TRBV7-2; j_gene: TRBJ1-2; len: 15
CDR3aa: CASSLEGQGWGYTF; CDR3nt: TGCGCCAGCAGCTTGGAGGGACAGGGATGGGGCTACACCTTC; d_gene: TRBD1; abundance: once; v_gene: TRBV5-1; j_gene: TRBJ1-2; len: 14
CDR3aa: CASSSFPFPAGGSWEQFF; CDR3nt: TGTGCCAGCAGCTCCTTCCCCTTCCCAGCGGGAGGGTCGTGGGAGCAGTTCTTC; d_gene: TRBD2; abundance: -; v_gene: TRBV9; j_gene: TRBJ2-1; len: 18
CDR3aa: CAWSRGSSPDGYTF; CDR3nt: TGTGCCTGGAGTAGGGGGAGCTCCCCAGATGGCTACACCTTC; d_gene: -; abundance: -; v_gene: TRBV30; j_gene: TRBJ1-2; len: 14
CDR3aa: CASSTPGIRGYTF; CDR3nt: TGTGCCAGTAGTACCCCAGGGATCCGTGGCTACACCTTC; d_gene: -; abundance: -; v_gene: TRBV19; j_gene: TRBJ1-2; len: 13
CDR3aa: CASSIQGAFTVAFF; CDR3nt: TGTGCCAGTAGCATACAGGGGGCTTTCACGGTAGCTTTCTTT; d_gene: TRBD1; abundance: once; v_gene: TRBV19; j_gene: TRBJ1-1; len: 14
CDR3aa: CASSLGRGEDTQYF; CDR3nt: TGCGCCAGCAGCTTAGGACGGGGGGAGGATACGCAGTATTTT; d_gene: TRBD2; abundance: once; v_gene: TRBV5-1; j_gene: TRBJ2-3; len: 14
CDR3aa: CASSRTSSRTDTQYF; CDR3nt: TGTGCCAGTAGTCGCACTAGCTCCCGCACAGATACGCAGTATTTT; d_gene: -; abundance: -; v_gene: TRBV19; j_gene: TRBJ2-3; len: 15
CDR3aa: CASTPGARGVYGYTF; CDR3nt: TGTGCCAGCACCCCCGGGGCCCGGGGGGTCTATGGCTACACCTTC; d_gene: -; abundance: -; v_gene: TRBV19; j_gene: TRBJ1-2; len: 15
CDR3aa: CASSQTAGVTEAFF; CDR3nt: TGTGCCAGCAGCCAGACGGCAGGGGTAACTGAAGCTTTCTTT; d_gene: -; abundance: -; v_gene: TRBV7-2; j_gene: TRBJ1-1; len: 14
CDR3aa: CASSLLPRGAFF; CDR3nt: TGTGCCAGCAGTTTACTCCCCAGGGGAGCTTTCTTT; d_gene: -; abundance: -; v_gene: TRBV28; j_gene: TRBJ1-1; len: 12
CDR3aa: CATSDPAGTSGSDEQFF; CDR3nt: TGTGCCACCAGTGACCCAGCCGGGACTAGCGGGAGTGATGAGCAGTTCTTC; d_gene: TRBD2; abundance: -; v_gene: TRBV24-1; j_gene: TRBJ2-1; len: 17
CDR3aa: CASSLQGPGQPQHF; CDR3nt: TGTGCCAGCAGCTTACAGGGGCCTGGTCAGCCCCAGCATTTT; d_gene: -; abundance: -; v_gene: TRBV11-2; j_gene: TRBJ1-5; len: 14
CDR3aa: CASSLLPEGYNEQFF; CDR3nt: TGCGCCAGCAGCTTGCTTCCCGAGGGTTACAATGAGCAGTTCTTC; d_gene: -; abundance: -; v_gene: TRBV5-1; j_gene: TRBJ2-1; len: 15
CDR3aa: CASVKDSEHSEQYF; CDR3nt: TGTGCCAGTGTAAAGGACTCTGAGCACTCCGAGCAGTACTTC; d_gene: -; abundance: -; v_gene: TRBV2; j_gene: TRBJ2-7; len: 14
CDR3aa: CASSLVGTGGTGELFF; CDR3nt: TGTGCCAGCAGCTTAGTCGGGACAGGGGGCACCGGGGAGCTGTTTTTT; d_gene: TRBD1; abundance: few; v_gene: TRBV7-2; j_gene: TRBJ2-2; len: 16
CDR3aa: CASSPLGTVSGNTIYF; CDR3nt: TGTGCCAGCTCACCACTCGGGACAGTCTCTGGAAACACCATATATTTT; d_gene: TRBD1; abundance: -; v_gene: TRBV18; j_gene: TRBJ1-3; len: 16
CDR3aa: CASSPRGGERGTDTQYF; CDR3nt: TGTGCCAGCAGCCCCCGCGGGGGCGAGAGGGGCACAGATACGCAGTATTTT; d_gene: -; abundance: -; v_gene: TRBV7-3; j_gene: TRBJ2-3; len: 17
CDR3aa: CAISSGVEGDTQYF; CDR3nt: TGTGCCATTTCCTCGGGAGTGGAGGGGGATACGCAGTATTTT; d_gene: -; abundance: -; v_gene: TRBV10-3; j_gene: TRBJ2-3; len: 14
CDR3aa: CASSSDRPSYEQYF; CDR3nt: TGTGCCAGCAGCAGTGACAGACCATCCTACGAGCAGTACTTC; d_gene: -; abundance: -; v_gene: TRBV5-4; j_gene: TRBJ2-7; len: 14
CDR3aa: CASSSNRGLTQYF; CDR3nt: TGTGCCAGCAGCTCCAATAGGGGACTTACGCAGTATTTT; d_gene: -; abundance: -; v_gene: TRBV5-6; j_gene: TRBJ2-3; len: 13
CDR3aa: CASSVGAGNSPLHF; CDR3nt: TGTGCCAGCAGCGTAGGGGCGGGGAATTCACCCCTCCACTTT; d_gene: -; abundance: -; v_gene: TRBV9; j_gene: TRBJ1-6; len: 14
CDR3aa: CASSFQGAPGEPQHF; CDR3nt: TGTGCCAGCAGTTTCCAGGGGGCACCGGGAGAGCCCCAGCATTTT; d_gene: TRBD1; abundance: -; v_gene: TRBV28; j_gene: TRBJ1-5; len: 15